The 8 T cell receptor beta chains below come from one sample, sequenced in a study of blood T cell repertoires in COVID-19. Clones were read by immunoSEQ multiplex PCR, and TCRdb kept only the in-frame ones, dropping some. The sample yields approximately 20,000 clones, 91% seen once. Sequenced material: peripheral blood. The receptors were gathered from a human donor in a cohort sampled during active COVID-19.

The chain recombines TRBV30 with TRBJ1-4, with D unclear. Germline lookup yields CDR1 GTSNPN and CDR2 SVGIG (reference sequence). This CDR3 has 11 amino acids. The V gene lost 7 bases and the J gene lost 6 bases, with 9 bases spanning the gap. The DNA for the CDR3 is TGTGCCTTACAGAACTATGAAAAACTGTTTTTT. Translation: CALQNYEKLFF.

This CDR3 reads CASSTNLGRGRTGNQPQHF. For the CDR3, the DNA is TGTGCCAGTAGTACCAACCTGGGAAGGGGTAGAACGGGCAATCAGCCCCAGCATTTT. This chain joins TRBV19 and TRBJ1-5, with a tentative D call TRBD1 (5 bases). The germline V gene encodes CDR1 LNHDA and CDR2 SQIVND (reference sequence). V was cut by 4 bases and J by 2 bases, with 24 bases left in between. The CDR3 spans 19 residues.

The rearrangement uses TRBV5-8 and TRBJ1-5; TRBD1 matches at 11 bases. With 4 bases clipped from V and 6 bases from J, the junction kept 3 bases outside the gene matches. The CDR3 has 14 residues. Germline V CDR1 and CDR2: SGHTS, YDEGEE. Here the CDR3 DNA reads TGTGCCAGCAGCGGACAGGGGGCAGGTCAGCCCCAGCATTTT. It codes for CASSGQGAGQPQHF.

This chain uses TRBV27 with TRBJ2-7; TRBD2 aligns across 14 bases. V was pared by 5 bases and J by 5 bases, with 8 bases of the junction left unmatched. Germline V CDR1 and CDR2: MNHEY, SMNVEV (reference sequence). The CDR3 contains 16 residues. The CDR3 sequence is CASSPPRLAGGNEQYF. The CDR3 DNA reads as TGTGCCAGCAGTCCGCCACGACTAGCGGGAGGGAACGAGCAGTACTTC.

This clone was seen just once. V gene TRBV21-1 combines with J gene TRBJ2-3; TRBD2, as called in the table, went unchecked against the DNA. TRBV21-1 is noted as a pseudogene. This CDR3 has 16 residues. The CDR3 sequence: CASTREGDGCTDTQYF. CDR3 DNA sequence: TGTGCCAGCACCCGGGAGGGGGACGGATGCACAGATACGCAGTATTTT.

This sequence joins TRBV13 and TRBJ2-5; perhaps TRBD2 as D (5 bases). Germline V lookup: CDR1 PRHDT, CDR2 FYEKMQ (reference sequence). The germline V and J ends were trimmed by 3 bases and 0 bases, with 17 bases remaining between them. The CDR3 is 17 amino acids. The CDR3 protein is CASSLMAGRRYQETQYF. CDR3 DNA: TGTGCCAGCAGCTTGATGGCGGGCCGGAGGTACCAAGAGACCCAGTACTTC.

The chain links TRBV28 to TRBJ1-6, with no clear D. In germline, CDR1 is MDHEN, CDR2 SYDVKM. The CDR3 spans 14 residues. V was shortened by 10 bases and J by 8 bases, with 18 bases between the two germline ends. CDR3 residues: CATKAGVSYSPLHF. DNA of the CDR3: TGTGCCACTAAGGCCGGGGTTTCTTATTCACCCCTCCACTTT.

The chain employs TRBV9 and TRBJ2-3; possible D gene TRBD2, 5 bases. Trimming stripped 0 bases from V and 1 base from J, with 9 bases between. The CDR3 has 15 amino acids. Per germline, CDR1 SGDLS and CDR2 YYNGEE. The chain's CDR3 is CASSVGSGRTDTQYF. The DNA for the CDR3 is TGTGCCAGCAGCGTAGGGAGCGGCCGCACAGATACGCAGTATTTT.